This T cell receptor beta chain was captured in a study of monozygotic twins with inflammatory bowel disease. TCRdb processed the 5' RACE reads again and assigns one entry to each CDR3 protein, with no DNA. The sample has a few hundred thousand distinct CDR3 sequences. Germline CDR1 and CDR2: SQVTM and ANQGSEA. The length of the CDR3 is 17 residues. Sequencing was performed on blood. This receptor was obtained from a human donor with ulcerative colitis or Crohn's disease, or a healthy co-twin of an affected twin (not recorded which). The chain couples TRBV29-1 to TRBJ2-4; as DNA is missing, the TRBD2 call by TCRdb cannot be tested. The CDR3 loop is CSVVGLAELEAKNIQYF. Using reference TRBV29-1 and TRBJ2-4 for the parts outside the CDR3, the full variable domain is SAVISQKPSRDICQRGTSLTIQCQVDSQVTMMFWYRQQPGQSLTLIATANQGSEATYESGFVIDKFPISRPNLTFSTLTVSNMSPEDSSIYLCSVVGLAELEAKNIQYFGAGTRLSVL.